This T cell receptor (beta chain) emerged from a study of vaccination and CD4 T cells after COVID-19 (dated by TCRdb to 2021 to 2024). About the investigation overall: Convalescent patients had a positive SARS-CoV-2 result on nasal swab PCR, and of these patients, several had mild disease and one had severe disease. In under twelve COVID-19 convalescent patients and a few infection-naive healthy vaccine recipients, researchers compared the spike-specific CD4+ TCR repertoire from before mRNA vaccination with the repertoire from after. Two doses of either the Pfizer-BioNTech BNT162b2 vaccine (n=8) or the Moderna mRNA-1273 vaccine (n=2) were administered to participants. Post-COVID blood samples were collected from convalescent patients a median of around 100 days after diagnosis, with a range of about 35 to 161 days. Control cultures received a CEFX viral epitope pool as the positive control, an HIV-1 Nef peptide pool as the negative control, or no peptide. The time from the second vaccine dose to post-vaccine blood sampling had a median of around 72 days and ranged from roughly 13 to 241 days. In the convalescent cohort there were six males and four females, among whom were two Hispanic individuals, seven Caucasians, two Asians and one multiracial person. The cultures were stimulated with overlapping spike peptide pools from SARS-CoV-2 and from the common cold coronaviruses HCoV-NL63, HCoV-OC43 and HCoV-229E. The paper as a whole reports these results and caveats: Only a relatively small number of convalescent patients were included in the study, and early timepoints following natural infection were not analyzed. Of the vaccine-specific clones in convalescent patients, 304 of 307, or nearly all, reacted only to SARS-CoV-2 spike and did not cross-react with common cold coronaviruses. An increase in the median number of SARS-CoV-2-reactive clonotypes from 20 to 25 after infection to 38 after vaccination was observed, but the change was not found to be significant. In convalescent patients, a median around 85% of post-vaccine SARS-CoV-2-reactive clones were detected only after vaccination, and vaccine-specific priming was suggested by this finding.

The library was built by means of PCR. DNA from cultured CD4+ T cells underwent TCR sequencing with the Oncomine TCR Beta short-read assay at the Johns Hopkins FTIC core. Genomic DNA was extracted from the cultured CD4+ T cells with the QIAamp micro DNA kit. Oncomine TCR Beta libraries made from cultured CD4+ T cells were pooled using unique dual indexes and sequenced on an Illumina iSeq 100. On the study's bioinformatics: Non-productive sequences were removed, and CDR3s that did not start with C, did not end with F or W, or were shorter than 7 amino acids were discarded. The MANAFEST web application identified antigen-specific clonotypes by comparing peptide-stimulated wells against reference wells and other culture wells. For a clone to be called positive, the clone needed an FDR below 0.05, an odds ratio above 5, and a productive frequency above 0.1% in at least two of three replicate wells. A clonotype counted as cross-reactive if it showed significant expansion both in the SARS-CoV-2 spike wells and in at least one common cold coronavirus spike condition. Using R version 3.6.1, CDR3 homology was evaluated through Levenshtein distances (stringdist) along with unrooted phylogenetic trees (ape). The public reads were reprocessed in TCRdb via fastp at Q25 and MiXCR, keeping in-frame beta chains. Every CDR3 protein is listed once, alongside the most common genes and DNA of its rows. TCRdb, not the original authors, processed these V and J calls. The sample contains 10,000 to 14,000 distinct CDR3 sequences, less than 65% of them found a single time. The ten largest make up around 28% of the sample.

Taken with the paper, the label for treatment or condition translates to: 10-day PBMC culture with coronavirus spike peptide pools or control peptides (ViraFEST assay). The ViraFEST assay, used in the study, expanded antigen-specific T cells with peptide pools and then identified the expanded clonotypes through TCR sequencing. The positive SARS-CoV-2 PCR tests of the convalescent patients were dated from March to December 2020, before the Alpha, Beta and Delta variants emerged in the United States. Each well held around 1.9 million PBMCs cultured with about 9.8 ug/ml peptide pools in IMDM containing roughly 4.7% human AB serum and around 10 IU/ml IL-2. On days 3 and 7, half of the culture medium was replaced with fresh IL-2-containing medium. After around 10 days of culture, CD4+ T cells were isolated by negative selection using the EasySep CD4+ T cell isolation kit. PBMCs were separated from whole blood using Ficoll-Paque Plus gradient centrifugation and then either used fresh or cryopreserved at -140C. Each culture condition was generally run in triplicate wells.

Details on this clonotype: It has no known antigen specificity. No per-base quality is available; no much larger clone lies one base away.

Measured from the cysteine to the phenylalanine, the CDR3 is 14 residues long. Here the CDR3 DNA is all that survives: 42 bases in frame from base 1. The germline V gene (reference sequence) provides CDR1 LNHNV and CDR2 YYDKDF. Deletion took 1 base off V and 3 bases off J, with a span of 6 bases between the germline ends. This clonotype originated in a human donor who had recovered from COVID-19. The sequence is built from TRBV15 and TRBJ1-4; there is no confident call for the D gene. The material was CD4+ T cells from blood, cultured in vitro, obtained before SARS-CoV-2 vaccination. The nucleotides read TGTGCCACCAGCAGAGCAGAATCTAATGAAAAACTGTTTTTT. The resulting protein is CATSRAESNEKLFF.